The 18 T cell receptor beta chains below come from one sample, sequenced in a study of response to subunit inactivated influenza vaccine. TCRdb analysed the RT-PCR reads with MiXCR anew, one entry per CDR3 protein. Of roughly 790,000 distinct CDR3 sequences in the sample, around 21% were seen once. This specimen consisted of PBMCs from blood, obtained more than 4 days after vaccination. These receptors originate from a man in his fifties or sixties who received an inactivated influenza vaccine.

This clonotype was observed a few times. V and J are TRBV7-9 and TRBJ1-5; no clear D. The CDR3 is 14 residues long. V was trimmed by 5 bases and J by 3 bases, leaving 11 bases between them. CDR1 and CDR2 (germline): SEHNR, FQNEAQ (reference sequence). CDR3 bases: TGTGCCAGCAGCCCTCCCGGGCCCAATCAGCCCCAGCATTTT. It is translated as CASSPPGPNQPQHF. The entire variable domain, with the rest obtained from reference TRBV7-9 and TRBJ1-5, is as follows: DTGVSQNPRHKITKRGQNVTFRCDPISEHNRLYWYRQTLGQGPEFLTYFQNEAQLEKSRLLSDRFSAERPKGSFSTLEIQRTEQGDSAMYLCASSPPGPNQPQHFGDGTRLSIL.

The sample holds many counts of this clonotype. The CDR3 reads CASSIGTSPNEQFF. The CDR3 nucleotides read TGTGCCAGTAGTATAGGGACTAGCCCCAATGAGCAGTTCTTC. The chain combines TRBV19 with TRBJ2-1; 8 nucleotides align to TRBD2. CDR1 LNHDA and CDR2 SQIVND come from the germline V gene (reference sequence). With V trimmed by 1 base and J by 6 bases, 2 bases remained unmatched. CDR3 length: 14 amino acids.

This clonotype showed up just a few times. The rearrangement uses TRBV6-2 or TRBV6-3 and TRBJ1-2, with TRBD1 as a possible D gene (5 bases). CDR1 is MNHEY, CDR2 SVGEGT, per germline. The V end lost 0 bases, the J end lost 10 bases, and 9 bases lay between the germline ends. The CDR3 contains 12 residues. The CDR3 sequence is CASSYSRAYYTF. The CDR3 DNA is TGTGCCAGCAGTTACTCCAGGGCCTACTACACCTTC.

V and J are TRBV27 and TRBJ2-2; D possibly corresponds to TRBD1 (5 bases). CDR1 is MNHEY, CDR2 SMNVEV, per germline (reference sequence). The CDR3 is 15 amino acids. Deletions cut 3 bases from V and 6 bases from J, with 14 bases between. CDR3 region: CASSFGSQGSGELFF. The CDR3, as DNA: TGTGCCAGCAGTTTTGGATCTCAGGGATCCGGGGAGCTGTTTTTT.

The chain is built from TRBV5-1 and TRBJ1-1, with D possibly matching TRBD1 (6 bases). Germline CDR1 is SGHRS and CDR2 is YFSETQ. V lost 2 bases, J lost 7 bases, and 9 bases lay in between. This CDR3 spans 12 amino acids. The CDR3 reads CASSLQGIEAFF. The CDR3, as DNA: TGCGCCAGCAGCTTACAGGGTATTGAAGCTTTCTTT. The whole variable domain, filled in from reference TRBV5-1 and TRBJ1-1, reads KAGVTQTPRYLIKTRGQQVTLSCSPISGHRSVSWYQQTPGQGLQFLFEYFSETQRNKGNFPGRFSGRQFSNSRSEMNVSTLELGDSALYLCASSLQGIEAFFGQGTRLTVV.

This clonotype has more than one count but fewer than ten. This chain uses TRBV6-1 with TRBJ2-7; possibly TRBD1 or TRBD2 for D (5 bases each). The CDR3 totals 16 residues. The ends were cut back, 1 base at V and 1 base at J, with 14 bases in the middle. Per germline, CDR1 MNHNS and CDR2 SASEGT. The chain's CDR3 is CASSEEWGKGSYEQYF. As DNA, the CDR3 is TGTGCCAGCAGTGAAGAATGGGGGAAAGGGTCCTACGAGCAGTACTTC.

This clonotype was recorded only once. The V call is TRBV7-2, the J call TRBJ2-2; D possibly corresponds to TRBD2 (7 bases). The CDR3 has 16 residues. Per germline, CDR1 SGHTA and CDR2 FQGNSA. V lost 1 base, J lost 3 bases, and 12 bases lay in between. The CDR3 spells CASSLGGGADTGELFF. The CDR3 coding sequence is TGTGCCAGCAGCTTAGGCGGGGGCGCTGACACCGGGGAGCTGTTTTTT.

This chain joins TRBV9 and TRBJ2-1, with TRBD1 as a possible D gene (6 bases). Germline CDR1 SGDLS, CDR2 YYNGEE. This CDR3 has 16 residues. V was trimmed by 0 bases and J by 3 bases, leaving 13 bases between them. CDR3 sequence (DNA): TGTGCCAGCAGCGTAGGAGGGACATCTAACTACAATGAGCAGTTCTTC. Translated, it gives CASSVGGTSNYNEQFF.

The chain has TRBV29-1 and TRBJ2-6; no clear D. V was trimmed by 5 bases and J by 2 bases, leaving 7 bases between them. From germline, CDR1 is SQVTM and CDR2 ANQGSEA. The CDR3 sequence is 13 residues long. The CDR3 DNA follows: TGCAGCGTTTTTAGGGCTGGGGCCAACGTCCTGACTTTC. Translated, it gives CSVFRAGANVLTF. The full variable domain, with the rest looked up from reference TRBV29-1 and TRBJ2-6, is SAVISQKPSRDICQRGTSLTIQCQVDSQVTMMFWYRQQPGQSLTLIATANQGSEATYESGFVIDKFPISRPNLTFSTLTVSNMSPEDSSIYLCSVFRAGANVLTFGAGSRLTVL.

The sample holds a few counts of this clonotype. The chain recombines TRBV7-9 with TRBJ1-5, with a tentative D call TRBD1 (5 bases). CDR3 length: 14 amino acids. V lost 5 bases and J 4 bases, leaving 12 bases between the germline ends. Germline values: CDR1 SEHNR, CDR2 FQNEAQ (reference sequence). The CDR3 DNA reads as TGTGCCAGCAGCCCCTCGCGGGGGAATCAGCCCCAGCATTTT. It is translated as CASSPSRGNQPQHF.

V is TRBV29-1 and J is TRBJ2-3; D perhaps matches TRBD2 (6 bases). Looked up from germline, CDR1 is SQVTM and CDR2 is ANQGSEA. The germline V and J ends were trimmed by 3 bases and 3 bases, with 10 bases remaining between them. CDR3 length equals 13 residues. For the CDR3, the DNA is TGCAGCGTTGAGGGCGGGGCGACAGATACGCAGTATTTT. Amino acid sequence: CSVEGGATDTQYF.

CDR3 in amino acids: CASSLDGDYGYTF. In DNA, the CDR3 is TGTGCCAGCAGCTTAGACGGAGACTATGGCTACACCTTC. The rearrangement uses TRBV7-2 and TRBJ1-2; D call uncertain. CDR1 SGHTA and CDR2 FQGNSA come from the germline V gene. Trimming stripped 1 base from V and 3 bases from J, with 6 bases between. The CDR3 sequence is 13 residues long.

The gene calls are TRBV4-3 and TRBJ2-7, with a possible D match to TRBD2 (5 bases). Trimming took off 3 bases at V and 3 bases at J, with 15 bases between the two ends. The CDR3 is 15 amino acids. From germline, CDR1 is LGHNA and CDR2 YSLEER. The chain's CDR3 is CASSQEDAFGYEQYF. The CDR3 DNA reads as TGCGCCAGCAGCCAGGAGGACGCCTTCGGCTACGAGCAGTACTTC.

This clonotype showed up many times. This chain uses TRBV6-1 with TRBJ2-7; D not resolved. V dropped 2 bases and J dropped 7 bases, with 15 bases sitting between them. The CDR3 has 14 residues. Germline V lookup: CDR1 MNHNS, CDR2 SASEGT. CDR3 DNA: TGTGCCAGCAGTGAAAACGGTTCCACGCGGGAGCAGTACTTC. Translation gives CASSENGSTREQYF.

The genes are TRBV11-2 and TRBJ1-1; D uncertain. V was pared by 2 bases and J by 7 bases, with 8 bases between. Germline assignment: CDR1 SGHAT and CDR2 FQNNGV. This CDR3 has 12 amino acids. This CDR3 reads CASSLSKDEAFF. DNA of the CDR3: TGTGCCAGCAGCTTAAGCAAGGATGAAGCTTTCTTT.

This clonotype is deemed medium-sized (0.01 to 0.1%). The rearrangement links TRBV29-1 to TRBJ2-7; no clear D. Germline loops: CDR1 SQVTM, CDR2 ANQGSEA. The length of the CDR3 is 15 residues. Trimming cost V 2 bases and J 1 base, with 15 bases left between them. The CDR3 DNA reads TGCAGCGTTGAAAGGGTAAGGGATAAGTCCTACGAGCAGTACTTC. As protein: CSVERVRDKSYEQYF.

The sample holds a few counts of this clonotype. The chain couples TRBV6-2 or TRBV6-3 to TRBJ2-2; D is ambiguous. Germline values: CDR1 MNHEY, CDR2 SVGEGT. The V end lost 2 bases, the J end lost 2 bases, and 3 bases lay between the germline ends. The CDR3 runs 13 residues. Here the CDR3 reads CASSYVNTGELFF. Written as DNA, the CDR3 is TGTGCCAGCAGTTACGTAAACACCGGGGAGCTGTTTTTT.

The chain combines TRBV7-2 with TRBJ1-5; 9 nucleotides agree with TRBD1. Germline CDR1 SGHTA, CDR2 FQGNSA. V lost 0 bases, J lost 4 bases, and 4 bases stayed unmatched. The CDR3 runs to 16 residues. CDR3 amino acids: CASSLAYGTGNQPQHF. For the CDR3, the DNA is TGTGCCAGCAGCTTAGCATATGGGACAGGGAATCAGCCCCAGCATTTT.